This entry is about one T cell receptor (beta chain). Its antigen is currently unknown. The CDR3 spans 19 residues. CDR1 is LGHNA, CDR2 YNFKEQ, per germline. Unmatched junction bases numbered 11, after V lost 3 bases and J lost 0 bases. The data derive from a study of T cells after yellow fever vaccination. Study in general: The SMART-Seq v4 Ultra Low Input method served to prepare the low-cell-number fractions. Notes on the study in general: Post-booster repertoires contained most primary-vaccination clones again (about 95% CD4, roughly 90% CD8). Weaker, the secondary response peaked sooner, at day 5 versus 15.

Template-switching 5'RACE yielded the TCR cDNA; a universal primer site and UMIs were added in the process. TCRdb ran MiXCR on the 5' RACE reads and lists one entry per CDR3 protein. The data contain about 320,000 distinct CDR3 sequences, roughly 10% of them seen just once; the ten biggest clones take up 2.5% to 4%. The sequence was obtained from a man aged 18 to 29 who received the YFV17D yellow fever vaccine. Here the sequenced sample was CD4+ T cells sorted from PBMCs, taken 45 days after the yellow fever booster vaccination. The chain combines TRBV4-2 with TRBJ1-6; TRBD1 matches 7 bases. The chain's CDR3 is CASSQESRQGFSYNSPLHF. CDR3 DNA: TGTGCCAGCAGCCAGGAGTCCCGACAGGGCTTCTCCTATAATTCACCCCTCCACTTT.